Below are 23 T cell receptor beta chains sequenced from a single sample in a study of vaccination effects on CD4 cells after COVID-19. Profiling relied on immunoSEQ multiplex PCR, and the TCRdb table lists in-frame clones only, not all of them. Here the sample spans 30,000 to 35,000 clones, about 63% being singletons. Peptide-pool stimulation followed by sequencing identified expanded antigen-specific CD4+ clonotypes in the ViraFEST assay. Scientists isolated CD4+ T cells after a roughly nine-day culture period ended. These receptors' targets are unknown. Here the sequenced sample was CD4+ T cells from PBMCs cultured with HCoV-229E spike peptides, taken before COVID-19 vaccination. These receptor sequences come from a human donor who received a COVID-19 vaccine.

This chain's CDR3 is CASSQDRYTGLKDTQYF. As DNA, the CDR3 is TGCGCCAGCAGCCAAGATAGATATACAGGTTTGAAAGATACGCAGTATTTT. The genes are TRBV4-1 and TRBJ2-3, with a possible D match to TRBD1 (5 bases). The V end lost 0 bases, the J end lost 5 bases, and 18 bases lay between the germline ends. Germline V lookup: CDR1 MGHRA, CDR2 YSYEKL. CDR3 length: 17 amino acids.

This rearrangement joins TRBV14 to TRBJ2-5; D not resolved. Looked up from germline, CDR1 is SGHDN and CDR2 is FVKESK. The CDR3 runs to 12 residues. Between the trimmed V and J ends, which lost 5 bases and 5 bases, there was a span of 9 bases. The CDR3 coding sequence is TGTGCCAGCAGCGCCGGAAGGGAGACCCAGTACTTC. Translation: CASSAGRETQYF.

This clone has only a few counts. This chain connects TRBV11-2 to TRBJ2-1, with unresolved D. The CDR3 extends over 13 amino acids. Germline CDR1 SGHAT, CDR2 FQNNGV. The germline V and J ends were trimmed by 4 bases and 9 bases, with 13 bases remaining between them. Written as DNA, the CDR3 is TGTGCCAGCAGCTGGTTGCAATGGGGTGAGCAGTTCTTC. Its protein product is CASSWLQWGEQFF.

This clone has more than one count but fewer than ten. The rearrangement uses TRBV4-2 and TRBJ1-1; D not certain. Trimming left V 5 bases short and J 3 bases short, with 10 bases between. The CDR3 consists of 13 residues. CDR1 is LGHNA and CDR2 is YNFKEQ in the germline V gene. CDR3 loop: CASSEARDTEAFF. The CDR3 coding sequence is TGTGCCAGCAGCGAAGCAAGGGACACTGAAGCTTTCTTT.

This chain uses TRBV3-1 (or the pseudogene TRBV3-2) with TRBJ2-2, with D unresolved. This CDR3 contains 13 residues. The germline gives CDR1 LGHDT, CDR2 YNNKEL (reference sequence). V was trimmed by 8 bases and J by 0 bases, leaving 7 bases between them. The CDR3 sequence is CASAGPNTGELFF. The CDR3 nucleotides are TGTGCCAGCGCCGGCCCGAACACCGGGGAGCTGTTTTTT.

The chain employs TRBV15 and TRBJ2-5, with D possibly called TRBD1 or TRBD2 (6 bases each). Trimming shortened V by 8 bases and J by 5 bases, and 12 bases separated the two germline ends. The CDR3 runs to 12 residues. CDR1 is LNHNV, CDR2 YYDKDF, per germline (reference sequence). The CDR3, as DNA: TGTGCCACCGGGGGGCACCGGGAGACCCAGTACTTC. Its protein product is CATGGHRETQYF.

This clone was observed a single time. The chain recombines TRBV5-5 with TRBJ1-1; weak D call: TRBD1 (6 bases). Per germline, CDR1 SGHKS and CDR2 YYEKEE (reference sequence). V gave up 3 bases and J gave up 0 bases, with 12 bases separating them. The CDR3 sequence is 15 residues long. As DNA, the CDR3 is TGTGCCAGCAGCTCATACAGGGATGTGAACACTGAAGCTTTCTTT. Its protein is CASSSYRDVNTEAFF.

V and J are TRBV6-1 and TRBJ2-3, with 8 bases that match TRBD2. Trimming removed 1 base from V and 1 base from J; junction bases left unmatched: 1. The CDR3 contains 15 residues. Germline V gene lookup returns CDR1 MNHNS and CDR2 SASEGT. CDR3 sequence (DNA): TGTGCCAGCAGTGAAGAAGCGGGAGGCACAGATACGCAGTATTTT. Translation gives CASSEEAGGTDTQYF.

The chain has TRBV6-6 and TRBJ1-2; the D gene is possibly TRBD1 (5 bases). The CDR3 loop spans 13 amino acids. V was trimmed by 4 bases and J by 2 bases, leaving 8 bases between them. Per germline, CDR1 MNHNY and CDR2 SVGAGI (reference sequence). The CDR3 coding sequence is TGTGCCAGCAGTTCGGCAGGGAACTATGGCTACACCTTC. As protein: CASSSAGNYGYTF.

CDR3 sequence reads: CASSLGTESFGYTF. CDR3 nucleotides: TGTGCCAGCAGCTTAGGGACGGAGTCTTTTGGCTACACCTTC. V gene TRBV7-2 combines with J gene TRBJ1-2; D uncertain. V shed 1 base and J shed 7 bases, with 13 bases lying between them. Germline V CDR1 and CDR2: SGHTA, FQGNSA. The CDR3 has 14 amino acids. The full variable domain, rest sourced from reference TRBV7-2 and TRBJ1-2, is GAGVSQSPSNKVTEKGKDVELRCDPISGHTALYWYRQSLGQGLEFLIYFQGNSAPDKSGLPSDRFSAERTGGSVSTLTIQRTQQEDSAVYLCASSLGTESFGYTFGSGTRLTVV.

This clone occurred once. The V gene is TRBV27, the J gene TRBJ2-1, with D perhaps matching TRBD1 (5 bases). The CDR3 runs 18 residues. CDR1 and CDR2 from the germline V gene are MNHEY and SMNVEV (reference sequence). Between the trimmed V and J ends, which lost 2 bases and 2 bases, there was a span of 19 bases. CDR3 sequence: CASSLRPVLVGAYNEQFF. CDR3 DNA: TGTGCCAGCAGTTTACGCCCAGTATTGGTAGGGGCCTACAATGAGCAGTTCTTC.

J is TRBJ2-7 and V is TRBV9; 9 nucleotides line up with TRBD2. The V and J ends lost 0 bases and 3 bases, in that order; junction bases with no gene match: 7. Germline assignment: CDR1 SGDLS and CDR2 YYNGEE. This CDR3 comprises 16 residues. CDR3 loop: CASSVGDSGGVYEQYF. CDR3 sequence (DNA): TGTGCCAGCAGCGTAGGGGATAGCGGGGGAGTCTACGAGCAGTACTTC.

The genes are TRBV7-2 and TRBJ2-7; weak D call: TRBD2 (6 bases). From germline, CDR1 is SGHTA and CDR2 FQGNSA. CDR3 length: 15 amino acids. The ends were cut back, 3 bases at V and 3 bases at J, with 15 bases in the middle. The CDR3 DNA sequence: TGTGCCAGCAGCTTGGGGGGAAGGTCCGTCTACGAGCAGTACTTC. This encodes CASSLGGRSVYEQYF.

The V gene is TRBV12-5, the J gene TRBJ1-1; TRBD1 might be the D (5 bases). This CDR3 is 13 amino acids long. The germline CDR1 and CDR2 sequences are LGHNT and FRNRAP. V was cut by 4 bases and J by 4 bases, with 10 bases left in between. The CDR3 DNA follows: TGTGCTAGTGGTTCCCGGGGGGGCACTGAAGCTTTCTTT. Its translation: CASGSRGGTEAFF.

The V and J genes are TRBV19 and TRBJ1-2, with D possibly matching TRBD1 (6 bases). The CDR3 contains 13 residues. From germline, CDR1 is LNHDA and CDR2 SQIVND (reference sequence). V lost 3 bases to trimming and J lost 4 bases, with 9 bases between them. For the CDR3, the DNA is TGTGCCAGTAGTATCCAGGGGAGCTATGGCTACACCTTC. It specifies CASSIQGSYGYTF.

The chain has TRBV6-5 and TRBJ2-3, with D unresolved. The CDR3 contains 14 residues. V lost 7 bases and J 4 bases, leaving 15 bases between the germline ends. From germline, CDR1 is MNHEY and CDR2 SVGAGI. CDR3 region: CASNRGVEPDTQYF. In DNA, the CDR3 is TGTGCCAGCAATCGAGGCGTCGAGCCAGATACGCAGTATTTT.

V gene TRBV6-5 combines with J gene TRBJ1-3; no clear D gene. V was clipped by 5 bases and J by 4 bases, with 12 bases between them. This CDR3 has 14 amino acids. Germline V gene sequence: CDR1 MNHEY, CDR2 SVGAGI. Here the CDR3 reads CASSPTILGNTIYF. The CDR3 DNA reads TGTGCCAGCAGTCCGACCATCCTAGGAAACACCATATATTTT.

This clone was seen a single time. The V and J genes are TRBV5-6 and TRBJ1-1, with a tentative D call TRBD1 (6 bases). The CDR3 is made up of 14 amino acids. The V gene lost 1 base and the J gene lost 4 bases, with 11 bases spanning the gap. Germline values: CDR1 SGHDT, CDR2 YYEEEE. The CDR3 protein is CASSLLGAGTEAFF. The CDR3 DNA reads as TGTGCCAGCAGCTTGCTGGGGGCCGGCACTGAAGCTTTCTTT.

V usage is TRBV27 and J usage is TRBJ1-6; D remains ambiguous. V was trimmed by 1 base and J by 8 bases, leaving 6 bases between them. Germline V CDR1 and CDR2: MNHEY, SMNVEV (reference sequence). The CDR3 length is 13 residues. CDR3 bases: TGTGCCAGCAGTTTATTCGGCGATTCACCCCTCCACTTT. Translating gives CASSLFGDSPLHF.

The chain links TRBV28 to TRBJ1-6, with 7 nucleotides matching TRBD1. With V trimmed by 6 bases and J by 5 bases, 7 bases remained unmatched. Germline V gene data show CDR1 as MDHEN and CDR2 as SYDVKM. The CDR3 is 15 residues long. The CDR3 bases are TGTGCCAGCAGCTTTCTGACAGGGAATAATTCACCCCTCCACTTT. It is translated as CASSFLTGNNSPLHF.

This chain joins TRBV5-6 and TRBJ2-3; no firm D call. This CDR3 has 13 amino acids. Germline-derived CDR1 and CDR2 are SGHDT and YYEEEE. The V and J ends lost 1 base and 2 bases respectively, with 5 bases between them. CDR3 sequence reads: CASSLLDTDTQYF. The CDR3 bases are TGTGCCAGCAGCTTGTTGGACACAGATACGCAGTATTTT. The complete variable domain, with remaining parts taken from reference TRBV5-6 and TRBJ2-3, reads DAGVTQSPTHLIKTRGQQVTLRCSPKSGHDTVSWYQQALGQGPQFIFQYYEEEERQRGNFPDRFSGHQFPNYSSELNVNALLLGDSALYLCASSLLDTDTQYFGPGTRLTVL.

V gene TRBV28 combines with J gene TRBJ1-3; D may be TRBD1 (6 bases). V lost 8 bases and J lost 3, with 11 bases in between. This CDR3 spans 13 amino acids. CDR1 MDHEN and CDR2 SYDVKM come from the germline V gene. The CDR3 DNA sequence: TGTGCCAGCGCTGGACAGATTGGAAACACCATATATTTT. It translates to CASAGQIGNTIYF.

The J gene is TRBJ1-6, the V gene TRBV3-1 (or the pseudogene TRBV3-2); D ambiguous. Germline CDR1 is LGHDT and CDR2 is YNNKEL (reference sequence). The CDR3 is 14 amino acids. V was cut by 3 bases and J by 9 bases, with 12 bases left in between. In DNA form, the CDR3 reads TGTGCCAGCAGCCACGGGGTTTCAGGTTCACCCCTCCACTTT. Its protein is CASSHGVSGSPLHF.